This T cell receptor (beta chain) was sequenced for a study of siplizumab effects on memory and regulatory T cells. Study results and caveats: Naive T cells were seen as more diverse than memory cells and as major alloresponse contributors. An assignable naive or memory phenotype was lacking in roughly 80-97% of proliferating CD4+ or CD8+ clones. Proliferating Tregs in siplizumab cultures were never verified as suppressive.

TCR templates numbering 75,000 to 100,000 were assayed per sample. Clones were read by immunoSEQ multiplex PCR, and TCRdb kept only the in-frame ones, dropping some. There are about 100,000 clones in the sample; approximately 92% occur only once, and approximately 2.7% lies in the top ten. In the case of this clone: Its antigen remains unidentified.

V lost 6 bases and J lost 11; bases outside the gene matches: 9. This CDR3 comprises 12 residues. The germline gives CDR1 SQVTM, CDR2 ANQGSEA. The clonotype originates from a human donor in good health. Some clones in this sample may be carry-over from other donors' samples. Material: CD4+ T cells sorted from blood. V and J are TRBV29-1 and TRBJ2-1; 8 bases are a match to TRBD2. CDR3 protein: CSVENSGTKQFF. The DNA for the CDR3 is TGCAGCGTCGAAAATAGCGGGACAAAGCAGTTCTTC.